The 9 T cell receptor beta chains listed next were all sequenced from one sample in a study of post-analysis software for immune sequencing data. Whole-study findings and limits: Several TRBV segments (TRBV5-6, TRBV5-1 and TRBV20-1 among them) occurred more frequently in patients than in controls.

Incorporated into the TCR beta cDNA libraries were unique molecular identifiers, which served to reduce PCR and sequencing biases. TCRdb recomputed calls from the PCR reads with MiXCR, one row per CDR3 protein. Counted here are 750,000 to 950,000 distinct CDR3 sequences, roughly 46% occurring once; the ten biggest clones make up approximately 4.4%. No antigen has been assigned to these receptors. Sample: blood. These receptors originate from a girl aged 10-17 years with multiple sclerosis.

The rearrangement joins TRBV20-1 to TRBJ2-5; no clear D gene. Looked up from germline, CDR1 is DFQATT and CDR2 is SNEGSKA (reference sequence). The CDR3 contains 10 residues. The V end lost 4 bases, the J end lost 2 bases, and 2 bases lay between the germline ends. The CDR3 region has the DNA TGCAGTGCTATGCAAGAGACCCAGTACTTC. It encodes CSAMQETQYF.

This clonotype was counted a few times. V is TRBV29-1 and J is TRBJ2-5; 7 bases agree with TRBD2. The germline CDR1 and CDR2 sequences are SQVTM and ANQGSEA. CDR3 length: 13 amino acids. V gave up 6 bases and J gave up 2 bases; unmatched junction bases: 6. CDR3 residues: CSVWGLSQETQYF. The CDR3 bases are TGCAGCGTCTGGGGACTATCACAAGAGACCCAGTACTTC.

The chain recombines TRBV7-9 with TRBJ1-1; TRBD1 matches 8 bases. Germline V gene sequence: CDR1 SEHNR, CDR2 FQNEAQ (reference sequence). J gave up 6 bases and V 4 bases, and 16 bases lay outside the gene matches. CDR3 length equals 17 residues. CDR3 sequence reads: CASSSHDIQGGRAEAFF. Here the CDR3 DNA reads TGTGCCAGCAGCTCTCACGACATACAGGGGGGGAGGGCTGAAGCTTTCTTT.

The V call is TRBV20-1, the J call TRBJ1-2; D is unclear. The germline V gene encodes CDR1 DFQATT and CDR2 SNEGSKA (reference sequence). The CDR3 has 13 residues. The V end was cut by 3 bases, the J end by 8 bases, with 16 bases between. CDR3 DNA: TGCAGTGCTAGCCGGGGAGAGGTCGGCGGCTACACCTTC. It specifies CSASRGEVGGYTF.

This chain connects TRBV12-3 or TRBV12-4 to TRBJ2-1, with TRBD1 as a possible D gene (6 bases). Trimming stripped 3 bases from V and 3 bases from J, with 12 bases between. This CDR3 has 15 amino acids. The CDR3 is CASSLTGLRYNEQFF. For the CDR3, the DNA is TGTGCCAGCAGTTTGACAGGTCTCCGCTACAATGAGCAGTTCTTC.

The CDR3 sequence: CSASVPETGLRAYEQYF. The CDR3 DNA is TGCAGTGCTAGTGTCCCCGAGACAGGGTTGAGGGCCTACGAGCAGTACTTC. The V call is TRBV20-1, the J call TRBJ2-7; 7 bases align to TRBD1. The CDR3 spans 17 residues. Germline V gene lookup returns CDR1 DFQATT and CDR2 SNEGSKA (reference sequence). V dropped 3 bases and J dropped 2; count of bases not matched to a gene: 16.

Regarding this clonotype: This likely comes from a read error, as the CDR3 has no conserved phenylalanine or tryptophan at its end. This sequence joins TRBV12-3 or TRBV12-4 and TRBJ2-3; 7 bases fit TRBD2. With 3 bases clipped from V and 5 bases from J, the junction kept 8 bases outside the gene matches. This CDR3 comprises 15 residues. CDR3 protein: CASSFRRERGDTQYS. In nucleotides, the CDR3 is TGTGCCAGCAGTTTTCGGCGGGAGAGGGGAGATACGCAGTATTCT.

This chain links TRBV6-1 with TRBJ2-1; TRBD1 matches 7 bases. Per the germline V gene, CDR1 is MNHNS and CDR2 is SASEGT. The CDR3 consists of 15 residues. Trimming took 3 bases from V and 1 from J; bases not matched to a gene: 3. The CDR3 region has the DNA TGTGCCAGCAGTGACCGACAGGGATCCTACAATGAGCAGTTCTTC. This encodes CASSDRQGSYNEQFF.

This chain joins TRBV5-6 and TRBJ2-1; possible D gene TRBD1, 5 bases. The CDR3 loop spans 15 amino acids. Trimming pared 0 bases from V and 5 bases from J, leaving 12 bases between. Germline loops: CDR1 SGHDT, CDR2 YYEEEE. As DNA, the CDR3 is TGTGCCAGCAGCTTGGTCAGGGCTAGTAACAATGAGCAGTTCTTC. Encoded protein: CASSLVRASNNEQFF.